This TCR beta chain was sequenced during a study of blood T cell repertoires in COVID-19. This CDR3 has 15 residues. Trimming removed 10 bases from V and 0 bases from J; junction bases left unmatched: 8. Germline V CDR1 and CDR2: SGHNT, YENEEA. Seattle patients were enrolled during active infection and followed longitudinally. Sequencing was performed with immunoSEQ multiplex PCR; in TCRdb, only in-frame clones are kept and a portion is missing. The profile shows 150,000 to 200,000 clones, approximately 90% of them singletons. The source of this sequence is a man younger than 35 with COVID-19, enrolled during active disease. The J gene is TRBJ2-2, the V gene TRBV11-3, with TRBD2 matching 7 bases. Sequenced material: peripheral blood. The CDR3 DNA is TGTGCCACACCTAGCGGAGGTGCGAACACCGGGGAGCTGTTTTTT. This gives the protein CATPSGGANTGELFF.